The TCR beta chain under discussion was sequenced for a study of cytomegalovirus exposure and HLA in healthy donors. Primers: 60 Vbeta forward and 13 Jbeta reverse. Sequencing used immunoSEQ multiplex PCR; TCRdb keeps in-frame clones, though not all of them. In the table there are 200,000 to 250,000 clones, around 89% of which are singletons. About this clone itself: Its antigen remains unknown.

This CDR3 is built from 13 residues. Germline V CDR1 and CDR2: SNHLY, FYNNEI. V dropped 7 bases and J dropped 1 base, with 11 bases sitting between them. Whole-study results and caveats: In a later analysis, specific HLA alleles were associated with about 18,000 TCR beta sequences at a 0.05 false discovery rate. CMV antigen specificity of three CMV-associated chains was confirmed in vitro. A later analysis by the authors found several of the most significant clusters apparently linked to common viral pathogens.

The TCR sequence derives from a young woman in good health and CMV-seronegative. The chain uses TRBV2 and TRBJ2-7, with a weak D call TRBD1 (6 bases). Input material: PBMCs. CDR3 nucleotide sequence: TGTGCCAGCATAGCGACAGGATCCTACGAGCAGTACTTC. Its translation is CASIATGSYEQYF.